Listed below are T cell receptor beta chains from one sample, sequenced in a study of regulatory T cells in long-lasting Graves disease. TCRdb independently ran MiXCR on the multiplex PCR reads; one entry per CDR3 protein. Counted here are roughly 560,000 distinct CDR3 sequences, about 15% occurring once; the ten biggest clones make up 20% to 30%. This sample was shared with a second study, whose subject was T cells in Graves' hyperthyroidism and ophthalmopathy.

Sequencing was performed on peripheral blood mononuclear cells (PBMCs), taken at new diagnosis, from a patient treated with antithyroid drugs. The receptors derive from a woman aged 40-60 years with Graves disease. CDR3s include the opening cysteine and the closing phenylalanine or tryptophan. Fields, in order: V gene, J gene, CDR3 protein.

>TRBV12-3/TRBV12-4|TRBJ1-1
CASSLAFPVGTEAFF
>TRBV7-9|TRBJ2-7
CASSLDGEFYEQYF
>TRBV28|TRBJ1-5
CASSLYTGTLSNQPQHF
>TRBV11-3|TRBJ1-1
CASSPRRENTEAFF
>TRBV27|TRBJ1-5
CASSDGGLGQPQHF
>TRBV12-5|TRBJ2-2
CASGLESEELFF
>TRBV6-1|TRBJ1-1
CASSENFNTEAFF
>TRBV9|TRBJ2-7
CASSGEGLSSYEQYF
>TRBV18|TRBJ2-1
CASSRASGDYNEQFF
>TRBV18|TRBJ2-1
CASSPSPGGPNEQFF
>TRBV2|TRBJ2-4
CASAAAKNIQYF
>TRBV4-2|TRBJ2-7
CASSLDRVSEQYF
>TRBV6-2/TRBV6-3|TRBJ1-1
CASSKRAQGLGAFF
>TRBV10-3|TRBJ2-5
CAISRQGGATSLETQYF
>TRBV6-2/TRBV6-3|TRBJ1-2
CASSGPGLDYGYTF
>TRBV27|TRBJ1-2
CASSFGRRDYGYTF
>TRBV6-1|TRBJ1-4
CASNEGGRAPEKLFF
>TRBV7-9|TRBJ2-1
CASSRTGSYYNEQFF
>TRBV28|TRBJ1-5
CASSLGPTGREDQPQHF
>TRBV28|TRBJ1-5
CASSFGTGTYQPQHF
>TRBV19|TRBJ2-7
CASSRRDVYEQYF
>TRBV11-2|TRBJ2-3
CASSLDEERGVTDTQYF
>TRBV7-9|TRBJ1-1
CASSLESGTEAFF
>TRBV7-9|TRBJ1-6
CASSYTGTGGRSPLHF
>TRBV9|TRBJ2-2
CASSGGLMNTGELFF
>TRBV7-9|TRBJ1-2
CASSGLPAAALGYTF
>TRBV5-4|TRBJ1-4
CASSLVPGQEKLFF
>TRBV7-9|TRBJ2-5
CASSQDRRETQYF